This T cell receptor beta chain was recovered during a study of PD-L1 blockade in urothelial cancer listed by TCRdb under 2017. In the study overall: Therapy was started at some point between 2013 and 2015 for all patients, and atezolizumab 1,200 mg was administered intravenously every 3 weeks. About 90% of the roughly 29 patients were males with bladder-origin urothelial cancer, and 18 of 29 reported a prior smoking history. Blood samples were analyzed at two time points: 3 weeks after treatment start (second dose) and 6 weeks after treatment start. Pretreatment blood TCR-seq was available for 30 or so patients, at least one posttreatment blood collection was obtained for roughly 24 patients, and tumor TCR-seq was available for roughly 24 patients. Pretreatment tumor samples and matched peripheral blood, collected serially before and after atezolizumab treatment, underwent TCR sequencing. Nine patients reached durable clinical benefit, while fewer than 25 patients did not. Patients had an ECOG performance status of 0 or 1 and had received between 0 and 3 prior chemotherapy regimens. Durable clinical benefit meant progression-free survival longer than 6 months, and TCR features were also tested against progression-free and overall survival. Whole exome sequencing and RNA sequencing of pretreatment tumors were performed alongside TCR sequencing in the same patients. Blood samples gave median yields of about 150,000 T cells and some 84,000 unique TCRs, along with a median clonality of approximately 0.08. An exploratory multi-omic analysis was conducted of the somatic, immune and clinical correlates of response to PD-L1 blockade with atezolizumab in urothelial cancer. The full study reports these points: Because of the small sample size (n ≈ 29) and the many exploratory analyses performed, the results are intended to be regarded as hypothesis-generating. Patients with durable benefit showed greater expansion of tumor-associated TCR clones in peripheral blood 3 weeks after starting treatment (n ≈ 21, p = 0.022). Improved progression-free and overall survival was found to be associated with pretreatment peripheral blood TCR clonality below the median.

The label giving this sample's time point can be read as: peripheral blood 6 weeks after treatment start. The cohort comprised nearly 30 patients with locally advanced or metastatic urothelial carcinoma treated at Memorial Sloan Kettering on a trial protocol. Peripheral blood mononuclear cells were collected pretreatment and during treatment, with between 1 and 8 total time points obtained per patient. The Qiagen DNeasy Blood extraction kit was used to purify genomic DNA from total PBMCs and tumor samples. PBMCs were collected pretreatment and during treatment, and were isolated and stored as previously described. Synthetic TCR analog templates were spiked into each PCR so that absolute template abundance could be estimated from read counts. Using the immunoSEQ assay, TCRbeta CDR3 regions were amplified from genomic DNA with bias-controlled V and J gene primers. Sequencing of rearranged TCRbeta segments was done at approximately 20X coverage. For the original study's pipeline: Sequencing errors were corrected by clustering, and CDR3s were annotated against IMGT so that V, D and J genes could be assigned. Out-of-frame and stop-codon sequences were excluded, and only productive TCRbeta rearrangements were used in downstream analyses. Clonality was calculated as one minus the Shannon entropy normalized by the log of the number of unique productive sequences. Fisher's exact test with Benjamini-Hochberg correction, at a threshold of adjusted p below 0.01, was used to find clones that differed between time points or between blood and tumor. TCRdb took this table from immuneACCESS and kept in-frame rearrangements with V and J called. Such tables lack part of the clones; where checked against another copy, unresolved V genes explain under half of the gap, and the rest is unexplained. V and J calls and clone size are as listed in that table; D and trimming were resolved from the DNA. Counted in this sample were about 120,000 clones; approximately 90% of them appeared once. The ten largest clonotypes hold more than 1.5% of the sample.

For CDR1 and CDR2, the germline V gene (reference sequence) lists LNHDA and SQIVND. Including the terminal cysteine and phenylalanine, the CDR3 comprises 15 residues. The entry retains the CDR3 DNA only, 45 bases that are in frame from base 1. V is trimmed back by 5 bases and J by 5 bases, and the junction contains 8 bases that no gene match accounts for. To note about this clone: Its antigen specificity is not known. Base qualities are missing; no much larger clone stands one base away.

The sequence derives from a man aged 55 to 70 with urothelial cancer. Recombination joined TRBV19 with TRBJ2-1; the central 8 bases match TRBD2. Here the sequenced sample was PBMCs, taken around atezolizumab (anti-PD-L1) treatment. The nucleotide sequence reads as follows: TGTGCCAGTAGTGCCCCGGGACTAGTCGACAATGAGCAGTTCTTC. Its product reads: CASSAPGLVDNEQFF. Beyond the CDR3, the reference TRBV19 and TRBJ2-1 genes provide the residues; the full variable domain reads: DGGITQSPKYLFRKEGQNVTLSCEQNLNHDAMYWYRQDPGQGLRLIYYSQIVNDFQKGDIAEGYSVSREKKESFPLTVTSAQKNPTAFYLCASSAPGLVDNEQFFGPGTRLTVL.